This is a list of T cell receptor beta chains from one sample in a study of blood T cell repertoires in COVID-19. Sequencing used immunoSEQ multiplex PCR; TCRdb keeps in-frame clones, though not all of them. There are around 290,000 clones in the sample; 87% occur only once, and approximately 8.1% lies in the top ten. Specimen: peripheral blood. These receptors originate from a woman aged 45-65 years who had recovered from COVID-19. The CDR3 runs from the conserved cysteine through the conserved F or W. A D gene is named only where the DNA matches it firmly. Clone size, where shown, is once, few, many, or a class for clones that have expanded.

TRBV25-1,TRBJ2-3,TRBD2,.,TGTGCCAGCAGCTCTAGCGGCAGGATTACAGATACGCAGTATTTT,CASSSSGRITDTQYF
TRBV6-5,TRBJ2-3,.,.,TGTGCCAGCAGTTACTCGAGTCGGTTAAACACAGATACGCAGTATTTT,CASSYSSRLNTDTQYF
TRBV18,TRBJ2-5,.,.,TGTGCCAGCTCACCGGGGCTCTCGGGGACCCAGTACTTC,CASSPGLSGTQYF
TRBV12-3/TRBV12-4,TRBJ1-5,.,.,TGTGCCAGCTTGGGGGGGGGCCGACCCCAGCATTTT,CASLGGGRPQHF
TRBV7-8,TRBJ1-1,.,.,TGTGCCAGCAGCTTAAGGTCGGGGTCATCAGAAGCTTTCTTT,CASSLRSGSSEAFF
TRBV5-4,TRBJ2-5,TRBD2,.,TGTGCCAGCAGCCGAGGACTAGCGGGGGGGAACGGGGAGACCCAGTACTTC,CASSRGLAGGNGETQYF
TRBV9,TRBJ2-3,.,.,TGTGCCAGCAGCGTAGGAGGGACAGATACGCAGTATTTT,CASSVGGTDTQYF
TRBV11-1,TRBJ2-1,.,once,TGTGCCAGCAGCTTAGAGGTTAGCGTCGGCAATGAGCAGTTCTTC,CASSLEVSVGNEQFF
TRBV4-2,TRBJ1-5,TRBD1,few,TGTGCCAGCAGCCAAGATAGGGCGGCAGGGGGCACGTTGAGCAATCAGCCCCAGCATTTT,CASSQDRAAGGTLSNQPQHF
TRBV7-2,TRBJ2-1,.,once,TGTGCCAGCAGCTTAAGCAGGCCGCCCCTCAATGAGCAGTTCTTC,CASSLSRPPLNEQFF
TRBV6-5,TRBJ1-1,.,.,TGTGCCAGCAGCCAGGGGTTAGCGGCTTTCTTT,CASSQGLAAFF
TRBV29-1,TRBJ2-1,.,.,TGCAGCGTAGCGAGGACGGGGAGGAGCAATGAGCAGTTCTTC,CSVARTGRSNEQFF
TRBV7-2,TRBJ2-5,.,once,TGTGCCAGCAGCTTAGTCTTCTCCCCGGTGGAGACCCAGTACTTC,CASSLVFSPVETQYF
TRBV25-1,TRBJ2-5,TRBD1,.,TGTGCCAGCAGTGAAAGGGGACAGTACCTACGGCAAGAGACCCAGTACTTC,CASSERGQYLRQETQYF
TRBV4-2,TRBJ2-2,.,few,TGTGCCAGCAGCCAGGCGGCCCCGCAGAACACCGGGGAGCTGTTTTTT,CASSQAAPQNTGELFF